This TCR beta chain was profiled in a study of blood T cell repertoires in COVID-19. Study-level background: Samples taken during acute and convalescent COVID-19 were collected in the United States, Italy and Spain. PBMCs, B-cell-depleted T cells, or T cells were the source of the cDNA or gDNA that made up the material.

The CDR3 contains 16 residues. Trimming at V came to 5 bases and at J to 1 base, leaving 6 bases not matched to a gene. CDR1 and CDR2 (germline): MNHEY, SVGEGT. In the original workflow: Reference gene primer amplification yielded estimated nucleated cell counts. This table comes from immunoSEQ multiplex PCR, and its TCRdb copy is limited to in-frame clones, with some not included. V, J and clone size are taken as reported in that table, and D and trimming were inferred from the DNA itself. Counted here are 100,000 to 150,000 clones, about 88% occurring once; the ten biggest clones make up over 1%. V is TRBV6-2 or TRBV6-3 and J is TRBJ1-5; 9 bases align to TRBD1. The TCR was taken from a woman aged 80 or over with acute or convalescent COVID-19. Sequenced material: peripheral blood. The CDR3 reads CASSTWGQGSNQPQHF. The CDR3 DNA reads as TGTGCCAGCAGTACGTGGGGACAGGGCAGCAATCAGCCCCAGCATTTT.